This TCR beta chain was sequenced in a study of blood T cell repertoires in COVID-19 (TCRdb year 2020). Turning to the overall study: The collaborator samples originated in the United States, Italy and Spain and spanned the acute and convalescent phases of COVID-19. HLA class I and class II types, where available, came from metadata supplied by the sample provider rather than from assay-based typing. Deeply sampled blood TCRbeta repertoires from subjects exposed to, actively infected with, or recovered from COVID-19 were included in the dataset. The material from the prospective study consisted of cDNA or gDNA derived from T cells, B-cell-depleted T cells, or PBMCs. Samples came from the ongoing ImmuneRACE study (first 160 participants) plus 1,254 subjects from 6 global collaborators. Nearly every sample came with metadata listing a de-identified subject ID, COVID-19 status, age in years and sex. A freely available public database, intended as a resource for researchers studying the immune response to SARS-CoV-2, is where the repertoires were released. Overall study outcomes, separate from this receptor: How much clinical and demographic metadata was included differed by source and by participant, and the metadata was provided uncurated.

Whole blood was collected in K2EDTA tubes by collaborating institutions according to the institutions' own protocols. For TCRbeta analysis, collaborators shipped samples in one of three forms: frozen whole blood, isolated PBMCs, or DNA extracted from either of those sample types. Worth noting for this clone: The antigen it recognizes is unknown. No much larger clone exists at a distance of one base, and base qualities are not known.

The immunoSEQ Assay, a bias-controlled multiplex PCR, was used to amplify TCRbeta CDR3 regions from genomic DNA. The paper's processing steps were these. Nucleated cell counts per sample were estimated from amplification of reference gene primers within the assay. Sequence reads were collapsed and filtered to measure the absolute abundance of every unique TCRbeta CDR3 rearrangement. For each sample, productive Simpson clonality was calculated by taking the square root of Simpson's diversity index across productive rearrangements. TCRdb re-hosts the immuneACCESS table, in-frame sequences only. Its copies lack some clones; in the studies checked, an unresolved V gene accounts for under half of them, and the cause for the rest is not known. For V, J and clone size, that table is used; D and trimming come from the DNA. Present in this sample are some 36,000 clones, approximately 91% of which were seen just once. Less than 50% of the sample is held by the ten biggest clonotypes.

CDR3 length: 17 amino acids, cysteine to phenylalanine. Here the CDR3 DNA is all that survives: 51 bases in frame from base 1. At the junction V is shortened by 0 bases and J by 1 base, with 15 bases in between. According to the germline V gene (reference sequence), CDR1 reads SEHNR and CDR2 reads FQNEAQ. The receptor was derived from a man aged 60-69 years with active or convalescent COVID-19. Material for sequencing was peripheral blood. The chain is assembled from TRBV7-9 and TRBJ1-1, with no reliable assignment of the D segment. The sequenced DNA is TGTGCCAGCAGCTTAGCGGAGGGCGCCACTACGAACACTGAAGCTTTCTTT. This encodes CASSLAEGATTNTEAFF.